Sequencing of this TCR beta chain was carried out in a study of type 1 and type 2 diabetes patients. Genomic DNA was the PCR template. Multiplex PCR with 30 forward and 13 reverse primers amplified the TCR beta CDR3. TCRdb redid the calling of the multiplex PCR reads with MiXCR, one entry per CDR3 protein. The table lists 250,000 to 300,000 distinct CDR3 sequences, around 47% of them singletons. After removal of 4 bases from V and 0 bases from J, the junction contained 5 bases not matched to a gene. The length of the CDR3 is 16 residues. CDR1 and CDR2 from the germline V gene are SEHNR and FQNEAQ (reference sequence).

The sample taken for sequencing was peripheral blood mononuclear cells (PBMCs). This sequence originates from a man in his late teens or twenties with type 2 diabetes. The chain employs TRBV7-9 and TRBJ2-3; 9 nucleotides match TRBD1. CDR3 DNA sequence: TGTGCCAGCAGCTCAAGGGGGACAGGGAGCACAGATACGCAGTATTTT. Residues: CASSSRGTGSTDTQYF.